Below are 8 T cell receptor beta chains sequenced from a single sample in a study of blood T cell repertoires in COVID-19. Some clones are missing from TCRdb's copy, which holds only in-frame ones; the method was immunoSEQ multiplex PCR. Among 450,000 to 500,000 clones listed, approximately 86% were seen once. The sample taken for sequencing was PBMCs or T cells enriched from blood (not recorded which). The receptor source for this set is a woman aged 55-70 years who had recovered from COVID-19.

The genes are TRBV6-1 and TRBJ1-3; 10 bases are a match to TRBD1. CDR3 size: 17 residues. Germline V CDR1 and CDR2: MNHNS, SASEGT. Trimming took 4 bases from V and 0 from J; bases not matched to a gene: 6. CDR3 in amino acids: CASSVGQGIFSGNTIYF. The CDR3 region has the DNA TGTGCCAGCAGTGTGGGACAGGGGATATTCTCTGGAAACACCATATATTTT.

V usage is TRBV5-5 and J usage is TRBJ1-1; D is unresolved. V lost 2 bases and J lost 2, with 10 bases in between. Germline CDR1 and CDR2: SGHKS and YYEKEE (reference sequence). CDR3 length: 14 residues. The CDR3 sequence: CASSFSAINTEAFF. Written as DNA, the CDR3 is TGTGCCAGCAGCTTTTCAGCGATAAACACTGAAGCTTTCTTT.

The J gene is TRBJ1-2, the V gene TRBV5-1; D possibly corresponds to TRBD1 (5 bases). CDR1 is SGHRS and CDR2 is YFSETQ in the germline V gene. Trimming pared 6 bases from V and 0 bases from J, leaving 12 bases between. There are 14 residues in the CDR3. The CDR3 sequence: CASILWTPNYGYTF. CDR3 sequence (DNA): TGCGCCAGCATCCTATGGACACCTAACTATGGCTACACCTTC.

This clone was counted only a few times. The rearrangement uses TRBV28 and TRBJ2-5; 11 bases line up with TRBD1. V shed 2 bases and J 5 bases; nucleotides not matched to a gene: 4. The germline V gene has CDR1 MDHEN and CDR2 SYDVKM. The CDR3 is 15 residues long. The DNA of the CDR3 is TGTGCCAGCAGTTTAGGAGGGACAGGGGGTGAGACCCAGTACTTC. Translating it yields CASSLGGTGGETQYF.

The rearrangement links TRBV29-1 to TRBJ2-1, with 11 bases lining up with TRBD2. The trim removed 2 bases at V and 1 base at J, leaving 4 bases unmatched. The CDR3 runs to 16 residues. Germline loops: CDR1 SQVTM, CDR2 ANQGSEA. CDR3 region: CSVEPGLAGSYNEQFF. For the CDR3, the DNA is TGCAGCGTTGAACCCGGACTAGCGGGTTCCTACAATGAGCAGTTCTTC.

The V call is TRBV12-3 or TRBV12-4, the J call TRBJ2-7; D remains unclear. The germline V and J ends were trimmed by 0 bases and 4 bases, with 4 bases remaining between them. The CDR3 runs to 12 residues. CDR3 in DNA: TGTGCCAGCAGTTTAGCCAATTACGAGCAGTACTTC. It specifies CASSLANYEQYF.

This chain connects TRBV6-5 to TRBJ2-7; D is perhaps TRBD1 (5 bases). Between the trimmed V and J ends, which lost 2 bases and 0 bases, there was a span of 14 bases. CDR1 and CDR2 (germline): MNHEY, SVGAGI. The CDR3 length is 16 residues. DNA for the CDR3: TGTGCCAGCAGTTACAGTCCGGGCAGGGACTCCTACGAGCAGTACTTC. The encoded protein is CASSYSPGRDSYEQYF.

The chain is built from TRBV4-2 and TRBJ2-3, with D maybe TRBD2 (5 bases). Between the trimmed V and J ends, which lost 1 base and 7 bases, there was a span of 18 bases. The CDR3 covers 16 residues. Germline CDR1 reads LGHNA; CDR2 reads YNFKEQ. The CDR3 here is CASSQARRATDNTQYF. CDR3 bases: TGTGCCAGCAGCCAAGCCCGGCGGGCCACTGATAATACGCAGTATTTT.